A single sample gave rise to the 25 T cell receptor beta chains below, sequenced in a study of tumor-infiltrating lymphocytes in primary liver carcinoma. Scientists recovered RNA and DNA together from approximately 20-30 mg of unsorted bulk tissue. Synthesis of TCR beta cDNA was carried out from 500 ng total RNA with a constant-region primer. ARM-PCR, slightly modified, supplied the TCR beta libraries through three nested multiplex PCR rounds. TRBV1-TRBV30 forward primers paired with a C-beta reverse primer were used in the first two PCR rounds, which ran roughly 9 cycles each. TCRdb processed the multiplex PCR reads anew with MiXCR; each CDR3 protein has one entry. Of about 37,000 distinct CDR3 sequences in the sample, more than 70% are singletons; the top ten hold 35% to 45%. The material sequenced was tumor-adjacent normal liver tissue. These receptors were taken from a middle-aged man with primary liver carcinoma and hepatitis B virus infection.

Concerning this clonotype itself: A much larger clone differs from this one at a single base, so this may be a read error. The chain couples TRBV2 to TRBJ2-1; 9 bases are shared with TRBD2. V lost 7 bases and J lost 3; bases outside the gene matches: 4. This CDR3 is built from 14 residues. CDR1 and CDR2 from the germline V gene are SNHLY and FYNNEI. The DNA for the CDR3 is TGTGCCAGCAATGCACTAGCGGGCTACAATGAGCAGTTCTTC. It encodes CASNALAGYNEQFF.

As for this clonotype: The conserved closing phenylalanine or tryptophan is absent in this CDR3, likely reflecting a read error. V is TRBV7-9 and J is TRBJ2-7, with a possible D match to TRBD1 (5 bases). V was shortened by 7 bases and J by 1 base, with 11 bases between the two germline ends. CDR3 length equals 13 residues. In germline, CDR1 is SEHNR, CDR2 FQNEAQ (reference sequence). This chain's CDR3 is CASTDSLSYEQYY. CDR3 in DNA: TGTGCCAGCACAGACAGTTTGTCCTACGAGCAGTACTAC.

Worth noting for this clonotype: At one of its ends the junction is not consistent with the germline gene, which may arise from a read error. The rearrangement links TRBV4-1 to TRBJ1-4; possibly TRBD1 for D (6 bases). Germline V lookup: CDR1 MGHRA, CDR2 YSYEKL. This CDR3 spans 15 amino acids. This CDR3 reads CASSPFWGAVEKLVF. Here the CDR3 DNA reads TGCGCCAGCAGCCCGTTTTGGGGGGCCGTGGAAAAACTGGTTTTT.

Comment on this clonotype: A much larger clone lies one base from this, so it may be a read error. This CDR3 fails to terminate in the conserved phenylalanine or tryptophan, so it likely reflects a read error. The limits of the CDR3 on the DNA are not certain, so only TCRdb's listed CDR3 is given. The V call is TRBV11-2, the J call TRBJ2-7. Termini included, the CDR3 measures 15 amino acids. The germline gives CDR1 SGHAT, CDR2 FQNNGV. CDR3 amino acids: CASSLERQGSYERYC.

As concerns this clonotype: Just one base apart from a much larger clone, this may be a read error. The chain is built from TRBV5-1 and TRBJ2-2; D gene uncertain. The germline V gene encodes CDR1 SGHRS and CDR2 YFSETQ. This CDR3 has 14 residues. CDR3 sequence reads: CVSSDTDKAGELFF. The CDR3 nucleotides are TGCGTCAGCAGCGACACCGATAAGGCCGGGGAGCTGTTTTTT.

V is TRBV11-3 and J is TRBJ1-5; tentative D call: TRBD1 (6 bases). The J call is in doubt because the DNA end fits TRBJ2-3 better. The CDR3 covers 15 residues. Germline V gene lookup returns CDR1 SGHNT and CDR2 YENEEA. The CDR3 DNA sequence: TGTGCCAGCAGCTTAGATTTGGGGGCGGCTCAGCCCCAGTATTTT. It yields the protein CASSLDLGAAQPQYF.

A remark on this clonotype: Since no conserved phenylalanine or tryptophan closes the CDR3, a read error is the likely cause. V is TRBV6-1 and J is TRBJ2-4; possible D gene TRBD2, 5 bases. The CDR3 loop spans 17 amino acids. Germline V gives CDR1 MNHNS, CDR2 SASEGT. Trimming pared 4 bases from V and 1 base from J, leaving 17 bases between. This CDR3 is CASSGGPTREAKNIQYL. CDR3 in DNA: TGTGCCAGCAGTGGAGGTCCTACAAGGGAGGCCAAAAACATTCAGTACCTC.

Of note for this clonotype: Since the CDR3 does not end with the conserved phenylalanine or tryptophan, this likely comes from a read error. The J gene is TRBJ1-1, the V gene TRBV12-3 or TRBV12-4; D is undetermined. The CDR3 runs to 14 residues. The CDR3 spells CASSSSDANTEAFL. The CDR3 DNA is TGTGCCAGCAGCTCTTCCGATGCGAACACTGAGGCTTTCCTT.

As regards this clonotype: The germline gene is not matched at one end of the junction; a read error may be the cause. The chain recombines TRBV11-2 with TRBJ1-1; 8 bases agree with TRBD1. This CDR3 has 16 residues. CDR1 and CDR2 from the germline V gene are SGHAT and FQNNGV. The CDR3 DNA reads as TGTGCCAGCAGCTTAGATCGGACAGGGATTGACACTGATGCTTCGTTT. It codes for CASSLDRTGIDTDASF.

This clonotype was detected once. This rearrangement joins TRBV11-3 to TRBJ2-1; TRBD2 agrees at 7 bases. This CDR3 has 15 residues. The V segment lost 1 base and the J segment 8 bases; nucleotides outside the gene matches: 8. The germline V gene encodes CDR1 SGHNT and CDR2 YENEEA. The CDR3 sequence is CASSLGRECLDEQFF. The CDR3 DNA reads TGTGCCAGCAGCTTAGGGCGGGAGTGTCTGGATGAGCAGTTCTTC.

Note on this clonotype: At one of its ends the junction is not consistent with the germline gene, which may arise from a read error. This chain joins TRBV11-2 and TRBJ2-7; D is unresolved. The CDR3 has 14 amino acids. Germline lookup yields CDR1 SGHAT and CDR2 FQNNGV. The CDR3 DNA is TGCGCCAGCGACTCTAACATGAACTCCTACGAGCAGTACTTC. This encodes CASDSNMNSYEQYF.

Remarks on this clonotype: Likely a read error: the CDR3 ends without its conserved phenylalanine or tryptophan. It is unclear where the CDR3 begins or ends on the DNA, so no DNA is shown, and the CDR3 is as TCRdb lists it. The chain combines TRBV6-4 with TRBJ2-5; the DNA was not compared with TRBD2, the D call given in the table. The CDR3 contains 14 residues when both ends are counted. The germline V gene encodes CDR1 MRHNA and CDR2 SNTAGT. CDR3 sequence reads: CASSRAGGEETLYS.

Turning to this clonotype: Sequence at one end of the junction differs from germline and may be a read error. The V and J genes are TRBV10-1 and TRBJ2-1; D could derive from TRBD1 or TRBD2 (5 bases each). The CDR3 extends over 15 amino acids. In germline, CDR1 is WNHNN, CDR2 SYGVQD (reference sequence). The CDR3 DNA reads TGCGCCAGCAGTGAGGAGGGGAGTTCCTACAATGAGCATTTCTTC. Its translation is CASSEEGSSYNEHFF.

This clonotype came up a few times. CDR3 DNA: TGCAGCGTTGATAGTGGGGGGGCACCCTACAATGAGCAGTTCTTC. It is translated as CSVDSGGAPYNEQFF. The J gene is TRBJ2-1, the V gene TRBV29-1; TRBD2 might be the D (7 bases). Germline values: CDR1 SQVTM, CDR2 ANQGSEA. The CDR3 is 15 residues long. V lost 3 bases, J lost 2 bases, and 14 bases lay in between.

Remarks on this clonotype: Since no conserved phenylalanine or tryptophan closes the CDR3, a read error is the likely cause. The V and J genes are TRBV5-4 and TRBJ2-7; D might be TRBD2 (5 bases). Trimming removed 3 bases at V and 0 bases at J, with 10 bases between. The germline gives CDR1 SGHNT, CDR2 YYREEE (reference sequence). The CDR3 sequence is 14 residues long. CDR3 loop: CASSSGWLSYEQYL. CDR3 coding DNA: TGTGCCAGCAGCTCGGGATGGCTCTCCTACGAGCAGTACTTA.

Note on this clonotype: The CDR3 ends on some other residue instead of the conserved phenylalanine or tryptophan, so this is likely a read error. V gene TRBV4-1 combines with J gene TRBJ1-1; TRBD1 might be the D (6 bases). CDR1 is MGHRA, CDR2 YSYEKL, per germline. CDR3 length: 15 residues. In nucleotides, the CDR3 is TGCGCCGGCAGCCACCCGGACAGTTTGAGCACTGAAGCTTTCTCT. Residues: CAGSHPDSLSTEAFS.

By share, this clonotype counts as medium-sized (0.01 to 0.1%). The CDR3 here is CSVGTSAANTGELFF. CDR3 nucleotide sequence: TGCAGCGTTGGGACTAGCGCGGCGAACACCGGGGAGCTGTTTTTT. The rearrangement uses TRBV29-1 and TRBJ2-2, with TRBD2 matching 9 bases. The germline CDR1 and CDR2 sequences are SQVTM and ANQGSEA. V lost 4 bases, J lost 0 bases, and 3 bases stayed unmatched. The CDR3 has 15 residues.

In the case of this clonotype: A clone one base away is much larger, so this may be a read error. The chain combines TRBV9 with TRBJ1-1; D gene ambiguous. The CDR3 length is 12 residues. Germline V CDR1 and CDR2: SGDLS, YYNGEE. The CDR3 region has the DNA TGTGTCAGCTCCCCGGGGAACACTGAAGCTTTCTTT. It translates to CVSSPGNTEAFF.

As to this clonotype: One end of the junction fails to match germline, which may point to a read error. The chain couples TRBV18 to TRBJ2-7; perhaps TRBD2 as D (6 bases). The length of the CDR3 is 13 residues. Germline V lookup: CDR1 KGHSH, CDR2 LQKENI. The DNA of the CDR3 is TGTGCCACCTCACGACTAGAGGGAGACGAGCAGTACTTC. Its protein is CATSRLEGDEQYF. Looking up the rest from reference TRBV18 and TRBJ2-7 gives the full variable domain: NAGVMQNPRHLVRRRGQEARLRCSPMKGHSHVYWYRQLPEEGLKFMVYLQKENIIDESGMPKERFSAEFPKEGPSILRIQQVVRGDSAAYFCATSRLEGDEQYFGPGTRLTVT.

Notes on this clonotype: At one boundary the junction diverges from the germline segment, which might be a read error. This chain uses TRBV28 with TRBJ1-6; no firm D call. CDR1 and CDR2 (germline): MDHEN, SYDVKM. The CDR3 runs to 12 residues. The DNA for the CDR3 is TGTGCAAGCAGTTTAATAGCGTGGGCCCTCCACTTT. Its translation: CASSLIAWALHF.

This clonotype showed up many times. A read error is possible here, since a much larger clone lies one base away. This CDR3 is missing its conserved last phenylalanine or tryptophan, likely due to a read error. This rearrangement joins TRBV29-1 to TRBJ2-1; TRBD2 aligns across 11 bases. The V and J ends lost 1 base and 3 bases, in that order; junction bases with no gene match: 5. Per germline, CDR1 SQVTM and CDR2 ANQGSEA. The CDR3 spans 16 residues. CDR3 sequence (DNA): TGCAGCGTTGAAGTCGGACTAGCGGGCATCTACAATGAGCAGTTCCTC. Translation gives CSVEVGLAGIYNEQFL.

The CDR3, as DNA: TGTGCCAGCAGCCCAATACATGGGTCGGACTATGGCTACACCTTC. It codes for CASSPIHGSDYGYTF. The chain joins TRBV11-2 to TRBJ1-2; no clear D gene. The CDR3 is 15 amino acids. Germline CDR1 and CDR2: SGHAT and FQNNGV. Trimming removed 5 bases from V and 3 bases from J, with 16 bases in between.

In nucleotides, the CDR3 is TGTGCCAGCAGCTTACGGTCGGGAGCGTACACCGGGGAGCTGTTTTTT. It translates to CASSLRSGAYTGELFF. The chain links TRBV11-1 to TRBJ2-2, with a weak D call TRBD2 (6 bases). This CDR3 has 16 amino acids. CDR1 is SGHAT, CDR2 FQDESV, per germline (reference sequence). V was trimmed by 2 bases and J by 3 bases, leaving 13 bases between them.

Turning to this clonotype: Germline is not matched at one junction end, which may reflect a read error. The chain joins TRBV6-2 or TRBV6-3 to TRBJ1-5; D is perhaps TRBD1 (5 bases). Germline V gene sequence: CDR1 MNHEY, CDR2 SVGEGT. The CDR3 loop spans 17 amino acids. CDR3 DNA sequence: TGTGCCTGCAGTGCAGGGACTACACTCCATAGCAGTCGGCCCCAGCATTTT. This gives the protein CACSAGTTLHSSRPQHF.

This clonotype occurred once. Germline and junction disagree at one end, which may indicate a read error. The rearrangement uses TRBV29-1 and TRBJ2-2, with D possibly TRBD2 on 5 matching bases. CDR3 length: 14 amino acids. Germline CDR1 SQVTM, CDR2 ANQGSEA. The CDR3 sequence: CSLKLELNTGELFF. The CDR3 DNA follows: TGTAGCTTAAAACTAGAATTAAACACCGGGGAGCTGTTTTTT.